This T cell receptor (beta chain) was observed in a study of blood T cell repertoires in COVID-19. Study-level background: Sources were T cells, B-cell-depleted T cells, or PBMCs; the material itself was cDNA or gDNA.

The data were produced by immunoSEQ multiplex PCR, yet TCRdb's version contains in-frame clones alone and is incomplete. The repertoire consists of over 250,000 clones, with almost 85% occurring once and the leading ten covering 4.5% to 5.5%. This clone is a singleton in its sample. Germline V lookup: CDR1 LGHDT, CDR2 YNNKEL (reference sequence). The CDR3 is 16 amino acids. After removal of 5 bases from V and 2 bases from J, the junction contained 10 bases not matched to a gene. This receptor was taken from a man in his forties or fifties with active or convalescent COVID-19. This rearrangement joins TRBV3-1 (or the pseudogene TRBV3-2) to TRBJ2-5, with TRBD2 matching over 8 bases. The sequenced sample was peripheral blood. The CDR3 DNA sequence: TGTGCCAGCAGCGGGAACGGCGGGGGGTGGCAAGAGACCCAGTACTTC. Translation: CASSGNGGGWQETQYF.